A selection of T cell receptor beta chains follows, all from one sample in a study of blood T cell repertoires in COVID-19. The protocol was immunoSEQ multiplex PCR, while the TCRdb copy is restricted to in-frame clones and leaves out a portion. The sample includes about 300,000 clones, roughly 90% seen only once; the top ten take approximately 1.8%. The sequenced sample consisted of peripheral blood. The receptor source for this set is a woman aged 30 to 39 with COVID-19, enrolled during active disease. The CDR3 runs from the conserved cysteine through the conserved F or W. The order of the fields is clone size, V gene, J gene, D gene, CDR3 DNA, CDR3 protein. The D gene is left open where the match is weak. The size entry is marked missing in some rows and otherwise reads once, few, many or a size class.

few	TRBV27	TRBJ2-7	.	TGTGCCAGCAGTTTTCGCAGGGCCGAATACGAGCAGTACTTC	CASSFRRAEYEQYF
.	TRBV2	TRBJ2-5	.	TGTGCCAGCAGGGGGGGAGAGACCCAGTACTTC	CASRGGETQYF
.	TRBV11-2	TRBJ2-7	TRBD1	TGTGCCAGCAGCCGCGGACAGGGCCCCGACGAGCAGTACTTC	CASSRGQGPDEQYF
.	TRBV6-5	TRBJ1-5	TRBD1	TGTGCCAGTATCACCGGGACAGGAGTGAATCAGCCCCAGCATTTT	CASITGTGVNQPQHF
.	TRBV5-8	TRBJ1-3	.	TGTGCCAGCAGCTGGCGCGCAGGGAACTCTGGAAACACCATATATTTT	CASSWRAGNSGNTIYF
.	TRBV4-1	TRBJ1-1	.	TGCGCCAGCAGCCCCCCCAGGCAGGTGGGTACTGAAGCTTTCTTT	CASSPPRQVGTEAFF
.	TRBV7-2	TRBJ2-2	TRBD2	TGTGCCAGCAGCTTAGTTAGCGGGGGGAACACCGGGGAGCTGTTTTTT	CASSLVSGGNTGELFF
.	TRBV24-1	TRBJ1-1	.	TGTGCCACCAGTGACTTAGCAGGGGACGAGGATGAAGCTTTCTTT	CATSDLAGDEDEAFF
.	TRBV15	TRBJ2-1	.	TGTGCCACCAGAGGGGGTGAGGGGCAGTTCTTC	CATRGGEGQFF
.	TRBV7-8	TRBJ1-1	.	TGTGCCAGCAGCTTAGCGCAGGGGTTCGACACTGAAGCTTTCTTT	CASSLAQGFDTEAFF
.	TRBV30	TRBJ1-6	.	TGTGCCTGGAGTGCCCCGAAAACAGCGGCGGATTCACCCCTCCACTTT	CAWSAPKTAADSPLHF
.	TRBV12-3/TRBV12-4	TRBJ2-1	.	TGTGCCAGCAGTTCCACAGGGTTGAATGAGCAGTTCTTC	CASSSTGLNEQFF
many	TRBV6-1	TRBJ1-6	TRBD1	TGTGCCAGCAGTGAAATACGCGGGACAGGGAATTCACCCCTCCACTTT	CASSEIRGTGNSPLHF
few	TRBV7-7	TRBJ2-1	.	TGTGCTAGCAGCTTCTATCCCACCCCCCTTAATGAGCAGTTCTTC	CASSFYPTPLNEQFF
.	TRBV28	TRBJ2-2	.	TGTGCCAGCAGTTTACGTCGGGAAGCCGGGGAGCTGTTTTTT	CASSLRREAGELFF
.	TRBV7-2	TRBJ2-5	TRBD2	TGTGCCAGCAGCTTAGTGGTTTCGTTGCGGGGGGGCCTCCAAGAGACCCAGTACTTC	CASSLVVSLRGGLQETQYF
.	TRBV4-1	TRBJ1-2	TRBD1	TGCGCCAGCAGCCAAGTTCAGGGGGCAATATACACCTTC	CASSQVQGAIYTF
.	TRBV5-1	TRBJ1-2	TRBD1	TGCGCCAGCAGGACAGGGGGCGCCCTGGACTATGGCTACACCTTC	CASRTGGALDYGYTF
.	TRBV7-9	TRBJ1-5	TRBD1	TGTGCCAGCAGCAATGTCCCGGGACAGGGTAAGGTTATTCAGCCCCAGCATTTT	CASSNVPGQGKVIQPQHF
.	TRBV3-1/TRBV3-2	TRBJ2-7	TRBD1	TGTGCCAGCAGCCGCACAGGTCAGGGGGCTTCCTACGAGCAGTACTTC	CASSRTGQGASYEQYF
.	TRBV12-3/TRBV12-4	TRBJ2-2	TRBD2	TGTGCCAGCATCTCGGGAGGCACCGGGGAGCTGTTTTTT	CASISGGTGELFF
.	TRBV5-4	TRBJ1-2	.	TGTGCCAGCAGCAGAATTGGGGCAGGTCCGATTTGGGGCTACACCTTC	CASSRIGAGPIWGYTF
many	TRBV5-4	TRBJ1-4	.	TGTGCCAGCAGCAGGGGGACATCTCTTCGTGAAAAACTGTTTTTT	CASSRGTSLREKLFF
.	TRBV5-6	TRBJ1-1	.	TGTGCCAGCAGCTCGGGAGCGGAAGCTTTCTTT	CASSSGAEAFF
.	TRBV2	TRBJ2-3	.	TGTGCCAGCAGTGAAATGGGGACTCGGCGCACAGATACGCAGTATTTT	CASSEMGTRRTDTQYF
.	TRBV6-5	TRBJ1-4	.	TGTGCCAGTGTAATATGTGCAACTAATGAAAAACTGTTTTTT	CASVICATNEKLFF
.	TRBV10-3	TRBJ1-5	TRBD1	TGTGCCATCAGTGAGTCGAGGACAGGGGAGGGTCAGCCCCAGCATTTT	CAISESRTGEGQPQHF
.	TRBV28	TRBJ1-1	.	TGTGCCAGCAGTTTAAAGTTTTTGAGCACTGAAGCTTTCTTT	CASSLKFLSTEAFF
.	TRBV2	TRBJ1-2	TRBD1	TGTGCCAGCAGTTGGGACAGTGATGGCTACACCTTC	CASSWDSDGYTF
.	TRBV15	TRBJ1-5	.	TGTGCCACCAGCAGAGAGGGGAGAGGCAATCAGCCCCAGCATTTT	CATSREGRGNQPQHF
few	TRBV18	TRBJ1-5	TRBD1	TGTGCCAGCTCACCCGGGACAGGGGGAAGCAATCAGCCCCAGCATTTT	CASSPGTGGSNQPQHF
.	TRBV5-5	TRBJ1-3	.	TGTGCCAGCAGCTGGGACATCGGAAACACCATATATTTT	CASSWDIGNTIYF
.	TRBV27	TRBJ2-2	.	TGTGCCAGCAGTTTATGGGAGACCGGGGAGCTGTTTTTT	CASSLWETGELFF
.	TRBV28	TRBJ2-2	TRBD2	TGTGCCAGCAGTTTATACGCGGGGGGGCGCACCGGGGAGCTGTTTTTT	CASSLYAGGRTGELFF
.	TRBV6-5	TRBJ1-3	.	TGTGCCAGCAGCCGGAGCCCTGGAAACACCATATATTTT	CASSRSPGNTIYF
.	TRBV11-2	TRBJ2-1	.	TGTGCCAGCAGCTTAGATTTAGCAAATGAGCAGTTCTTC	CASSLDLANEQFF
.	TRBV18	TRBJ1-2	TRBD1	TGTGCCAGCTCATCCGGGACAGGGGGCTATATGGATGGCTACACCTTC	CASSSGTGGYMDGYTF
.	TRBV30	TRBJ1-4	.	TGTGCCTGTAACCTTAAGACGGGAAAACTGTTTTTT	CACNLKTGKLFF
.	TRBV7-2	TRBJ1-4	TRBD1	TGTGCCAGCAGCCCTGGACAGGGTGGGGAAAAACTGTTTTTT	CASSPGQGGEKLFF
.	TRBV5-1	TRBJ2-2	.	TGCGCCAGCAGCCCGACGACCAGGGTCCCCGGGGAGCTGTTTTTT	CASSPTTRVPGELFF
.	TRBV7-9	TRBJ2-7	.	TGTGCCAGCAGCTCGGGACTCCCGTGGGAGCAGTACTTC	CASSSGLPWEQYF
.	TRBV5-4	TRBJ1-6	.	TGTGCCAGCAGGTCGCCGGGGGTAGGTTCACCCCTCCACTTT	CASRSPGVGSPLHF
.	TRBV11-2	TRBJ2-3	TRBD2	TGTGCCAGCAGCTTAGAGGCGCGGGGGGTCCTTAGGGATACGCAGTATTTT	CASSLEARGVLRDTQYF
.	TRBV18	TRBJ2-7	.	TGTGCCAGCTCTCCCGACATCTCCTACGAGCAGTACTTC	CASSPDISYEQYF
.	TRBV4-3	TRBJ1-1	TRBD1	TGCGCCAGCAGCCAAGAACGGACAGGGCCTTACACTGAAGCTTTCTTT	CASSQERTGPYTEAFF
.	TRBV28	TRBJ1-5	TRBD1	TGTGCCAGCAGTTCACGCGTAATGACAGGGACAAATCAGCCCCAGCATTTT	CASSSRVMTGTNQPQHF
.	TRBV6-4	TRBJ2-1	TRBD1	TGTGCCAGCAGTGACGCCTTGGCGGGGACAGGGGGGAGGTGGAATGAGCAGTTCTTC	CASSDALAGTGGRWNEQFF
.	TRBV4-3	TRBJ1-2	.	TGCGCCAGCAGCCAAGAAGTCAGGAGGGGAGGCTACACCTTC	CASSQEVRRGGYTF
.	TRBV7-2	TRBJ1-5	.	TGTGCCAGCAGCTCTCGTAACGTGAGGGGGAGCAATCAGCCCCAGCATTTT	CASSSRNVRGSNQPQHF
.	TRBV23-1	TRBJ2-3	TRBD2	TGCGCCAGCAGTCTACACTTTAGCGGGGGCGGGGGCACAGATACGCAGTATTTT	CASSLHFSGGGGTDTQYF
.	TRBV6-5	TRBJ1-1	.	TGTGCCAGCAGCAAGGAACGGAGTTACACTGAAGCTTTCTTT	CASSKERSYTEAFF
.	TRBV5-1	TRBJ2-7	TRBD1	TGCGCCAGCGCTCCGGACAGGACCGACTCCGAGCAGTACTTC	CASAPDRTDSEQYF
.	TRBV3-1/TRBV3-2	TRBJ2-3	TRBD2	TGTGCCAGCAGCCAAAGGTTAACTAGCGGGTTCCCAGATACGCAGTATTTT	CASSQRLTSGFPDTQYF
.	TRBV27	TRBJ1-1	TRBD1	TGTGCCAGCAGTTTGACCGGGACAGGGGGCGTAGAAGCTTTCTTT	CASSLTGTGGVEAFF
few	TRBV28	TRBJ1-2	.	TGTGCCAGCAACGATCCCCTAGGTGCAAACTATGGCTACACCTTC	CASNDPLGANYGYTF
.	TRBV7-2	TRBJ2-1	.	TGTGCCAGCAGCTTAGCGCTGCGGGGGCGGTACAATGAGCAGTTCTTC	CASSLALRGRYNEQFF
.	TRBV15	TRBJ2-5	.	TGTGCCACCAGCAGATACGACAGAGAAGAGACCCAGTACTTC	CATSRYDREETQYF